The TCR beta chain described here comes from a study of blood T cell repertoires in COVID-19. V lost 3 bases, J lost 2 bases, and 8 bases stayed unmatched. The CDR3 spans 17 residues. The germline gives CDR1 SGDLS, CDR2 YYNGEE. The method was immunoSEQ multiplex PCR; TCRdb's version includes in-frame clones alone and lacks a portion of them. The table lists just under 350,000 clones, around four fifths of them singletons, with approximately 3.1% in the top ten. The TCR originated in a man aged 25-45 years with active or convalescent COVID-19. The specimen sequenced was peripheral blood. This chain uses TRBV9 with TRBJ2-1; 10 bases are shared with TRBD1. CDR3 amino acids: CASSALPGQGAYNEQFF. The CDR3 DNA sequence: TGTGCCAGCAGCGCCCTCCCCGGACAGGGGGCCTACAATGAGCAGTTCTTC.